What follows describes a single T cell receptor beta chain. Trimming stripped 7 bases from V and 11 bases from J, with 18 bases between. The CDR3 extends over 13 amino acids. CDR1 is MNHNY and CDR2 is SVGAGI in the germline V gene (reference sequence). Data came from immunoSEQ multiplex PCR; TCRdb stores just in-frame clones and leaves some out. This sample carries 66,000 or so clones, about 80% of them seen once, and the ten largest clones take roughly 4.5%. The data belong to a study of OX40 agonist ivuxolimab in advanced cancers. The receptor was isolated from an adult with an advanced solid tumor such as melanoma, head and neck, liver or kidney cancer. The sample in question was CD4+ or CD8+ T cells sorted from blood, obtained in a trial of the OX40 agonist ivuxolimab. The chain combines TRBV6-6 with TRBJ1-5; perhaps TRBD1 as D (6 bases). The CDR3 nucleotides are TGTGCCAGCACCTACGACAGGACCATGGCCCAGCATTTT. Its translation is CASTYDRTMAQHF.